Sequencing of this T cell receptor beta chain was carried out in a study of molecular identifiers for immune sequencing clone quantification listed by TCRdb under 2018. Broadly, across the study: For a replicate experiment, the RNA from either about 20,000 or 100,000 naive CD8 T cells was divided into five aliquots, and four of those aliquots went on to sequencing. The study was a methods study using CD8 T cells to benchmark molecular-identifier clustering-based TCR repertoire sequencing (MIDCIRS) and TCR RNA copy counting. Study-wide findings and limitations: Modeling indicated approximately 2.7 TCR RNA copies recovered per cell, compared with 9 to 10 by digital PCR, which implies a capture efficiency of approximately 31%. When barcode sub-clustering was omitted, TCR diversity was inflated by chimeric consensus sequences, with chimeras reaching as high as 47%. Clones above 20 RNA copies held over 99% of molecules in CMV-specific effector cells but under 1% in naive cells. Spiked-in Jurkat TCR RNA equal to a single cell's worth was reported to be detectable even within 1,200,000 naive CD8 T cells. Spiked-in Jurkat TCR RNA (about ten copies' worth), which is not part of the donor repertoire, was contained in the naive libraries. Highly expanded clone sizes could be underestimated if identical TCR molecules share a barcode.

Libraries of naive CD8 T cells were generated from roughly 21,000 to 960,000 sorted cells, with 10%, 30% or 50% of the purified RNA used. Naive CD8 T cells, defined as CD8+CD4-CCR7+CD45RA+, were FACS-sorted into RLT Plus buffer on a BD FACSAria II. Approximately nine TCR copies' worth of Jurkat RNA were spiked into about 19,000-1,100,000 naive CD8 T cell samples to test detection sensitivity. CD8 T cells were enriched using RosetteSep CD8+ T Cell Enrichment Cocktail and Ficoll-Paque, and the enriched cells then underwent ACK red cell lysis. The CDR3 goes from the cysteine to the phenylalanine over 13 residues. Only CDR3 DNA is held: 39 bases, read in frame from base 1. V and J lose 8 bases and 9 bases, and a span of 17 bases separates them. The library was produced with PCR. The reads were generated on a NextSeq 500. Preparation of bulk TCR libraries followed a previously described approach, with the TCR primers listed in Table S5. Total RNA was purified with the Qiagen AllPrep DNA/RNA kit. Before any analysis, reads coming from multiple sequencing runs of the same library were combined into one pool. As for the authors' bioinformatics: Reads were retained only if an exact TCR constant sequence was present, and the retained reads were trimmed to 150 nt and grouped according to their 12-nt molecular barcodes. Reads in each barcode group were sub-clustered using a 15% Levenshtein threshold, and a quality-weighted consensus sequence was built for each RNA molecule. Non-functional sequences were discarded, and so were lower-count sequences lying one edit away from another sequence. On the basis of fitting two negative binomial distributions, barcode sub-clusters with fewer than 20% of the maximum read count were discarded. In TCRdb, the public reads were trimmed at Q25 with fastp and aligned with MiXCR, with productive beta chains retained. Identical CDR3 proteins give one entry, which carries the most common genes and DNA. The V and J calls were not made by the authors but by TCRdb's processing. The sample table contains hundreds of thousands of distinct CDR3 sequences; only one count was recorded for about 25% of them. The top ten hold around 0.78% of the sample.

As for this clonotype: What this receptor recognizes is not known. No base-level quality is on record; no much larger clone is a single base apart.

Rearrangement joined TRBV12-3 or TRBV12-4 to TRBJ2-1; the D gene assignment is perhaps TRBD1 or TRBD2, with each matching 6 bases. The TCR sequence derives from a human donor in good health. Some libraries in this study had Jurkat cell RNA spiked in. The sequenced sample consisted of naive CD8+ T cells from blood, with Jurkat cell RNA spiked in. The label giving this sample's cell subset or site can be read as: FACS-sorted CD8+CD4-CCR7+CD45RA+ naive T cells. The nucleotide sequence is given as TGTGCCAGCGGAGAGGGGTGGGGGGCTGAGCAGTTCTTC. Its product reads: CASGEGWGAEQFF.